Following are 6 T cell receptor beta chains from one sample sequenced in a study of cytomegalovirus exposure and HLA in healthy donors. A multiplex PCR was run with 60 Vbeta primers and 13 Jbeta primers. Assay used: immunoSEQ multiplex PCR; TCRdb lists only in-frame clones, some missing. The table lists about 54,000 clones, with approximately 6.8% in the top ten. Sequences were obtained from PBMCs. The receptors stem from a woman between 40 and 50 years old in good health and CMV-seronegative.

The gene calls are TRBV2 and TRBJ2-2, with no clear D. Trimming took 6 bases from V and 5 from J, leaving 13 bases between them. Germline V gene lookup returns CDR1 SNHLY and CDR2 FYNNEI. The CDR3 sequence is 14 residues long. The CDR3 nucleotides read TGTGCCAGCAGCCCCCAGGTCGGTACCGGGGAGCTGTTTTTT. It encodes CASSPQVGTGELFF.

The V gene is TRBV19, the J gene TRBJ2-7; possible D gene TRBD1, 6 bases. V shed 6 bases and J shed 0 bases, with 15 bases lying between them. The CDR3 extends over 15 amino acids. In germline, CDR1 is LNHDA, CDR2 SQIVND (reference sequence). CDR3 region: CASRPHTGSSYEQYF. The CDR3 DNA follows: TGTGCCAGTAGGCCTCATACAGGGTCCTCCTACGAGCAGTACTTC.

The chain couples TRBV5-6 to TRBJ1-1, with D hard to call. With 2 bases removed from V and 3 bases from J, the gap between germline ends came to 8 bases. Germline V lookup: CDR1 SGHDT, CDR2 YYEEEE. This CDR3 is built from 13 residues. CDR3 protein: CASSFGVDTEAFF. The DNA for the CDR3 is TGTGCCAGCAGCTTTGGAGTCGACACTGAAGCTTTCTTT.

This rearrangement joins TRBV6-6 to TRBJ2-7, with TRBD2 matching 8 bases. CDR1 and CDR2 (germline): MNHNY, SVGAGI (reference sequence). The CDR3 contains 14 residues. J lost 2 bases, V lost 4 bases, and 4 bases had no gene match. CDR3 residues: CASSSGTRAYEQYF. In nucleotides, the CDR3 is TGTGCCAGCAGTTCCGGGACTAGGGCCTACGAGCAGTACTTC.

V gene TRBV5-1 combines with J gene TRBJ1-2; 7 nucleotides match TRBD1. The length of the CDR3 is 14 residues. After removal of 2 bases from V and 2 bases from J, the junction contained 3 bases not matched to a gene. Per germline, CDR1 SGHRS and CDR2 YFSETQ. The chain's CDR3 is CASSLEGQNYGYTF. In DNA form, the CDR3 reads TGCGCCAGCAGCTTAGAGGGACAGAACTATGGCTACACCTTC.

The chain is built from TRBV27 and TRBJ2-1, with unresolved D. Germline lookup yields CDR1 MNHEY and CDR2 SMNVEV (reference sequence). The CDR3 loop spans 11 amino acids. V was shortened by 4 bases and J by 5 bases, with 3 bases between the two germline ends. The CDR3 is CASSYNNEQFF. DNA of the CDR3: TGTGCCAGCAGTTATAACAATGAGCAGTTCTTC.